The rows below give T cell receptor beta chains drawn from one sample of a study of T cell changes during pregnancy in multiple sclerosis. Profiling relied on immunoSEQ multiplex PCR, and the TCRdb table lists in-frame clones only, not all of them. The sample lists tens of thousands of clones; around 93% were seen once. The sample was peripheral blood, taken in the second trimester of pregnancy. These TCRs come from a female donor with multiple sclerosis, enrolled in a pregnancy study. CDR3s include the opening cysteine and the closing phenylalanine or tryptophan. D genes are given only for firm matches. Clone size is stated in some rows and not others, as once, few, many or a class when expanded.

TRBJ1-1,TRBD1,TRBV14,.,CASSLLTGVSTEAFF,TGTGCCAGCAGCCTCCTGACAGGGGTTAGCACTGAAGCTTTCTTT
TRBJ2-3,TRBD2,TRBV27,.,CASRITGTSGGASSTDTQYF,TGTGCCAGCAGAATCACCGGGACTAGCGGGGGGGCCTCCAGCACAGATACGCAGTATTTT
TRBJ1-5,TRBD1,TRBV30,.,CAWSRTTGEQPQHF,TGTGCCTGGAGCCGAACGACAGGGGAGCAGCCCCAGCATTTT
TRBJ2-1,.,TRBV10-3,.,CAISLQGLYNEQFF,TGTGCCATCAGTCTACAGGGCCTATACAATGAGCAGTTCTTC
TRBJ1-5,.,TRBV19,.,CASSSLAGAYQPQHF,TGTGCCAGTAGTTCCCTTGCAGGGGCTTATCAGCCCCAGCATTTT
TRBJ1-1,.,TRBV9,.,CASSPPGRPNTEAFF,TGTGCCAGCAGCCCACCGGGAAGGCCCAACACTGAAGCTTTCTTT
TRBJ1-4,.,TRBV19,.,CASSPGGATNEKLFF,TGTGCCAGTAGCCCCGGGGGAGCAACTAATGAAAAACTGTTTTTT
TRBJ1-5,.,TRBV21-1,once,CASSSRDRGGQPQHF,TGTGCCAGCAGCTCACGGGACAGGGGGGGTCAGCCCCAGCATTTT
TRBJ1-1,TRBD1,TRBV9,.,CASSVVPTRTGNTEAFF,TGTGCCAGCAGCGTAGTACCGACCCGGACAGGGAACACTGAAGCTTTCTTT
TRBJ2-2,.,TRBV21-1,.,CASSRWDRGDVNTGELFF,TGTGCCAGCAGCAGGTGGGACAGGGGAGATGTGAACACCGGGGAGCTGTTTTTT
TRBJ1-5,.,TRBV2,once,CASREVGGGDQPQHF,TGTGCCAGCAGGGAGGTGGGAGGAGGGGATCAGCCCCAGCATTTT
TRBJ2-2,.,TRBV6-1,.,CASSARSTSTGELFF,TGTGCCAGCAGTGCTAGGTCGACCAGCACCGGGGAGCTGTTTTTT
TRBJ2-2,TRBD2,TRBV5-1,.,CASSPLAGGLMGLNTGELFF,TGCGCCAGCAGCCCGTTAGCGGGGGGTCTCATGGGATTGAACACCGGGGAGCTGTTTTTT
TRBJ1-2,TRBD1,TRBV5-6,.,CASSLALGQGTYGYTF,TGTGCCAGCAGCTTGGCCCTGGGACAGGGGACCTATGGCTACACCTTC
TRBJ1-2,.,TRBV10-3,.,CAISESAELYGYTF,TGTGCCATCAGTGAGTCGGCAGAATTGTATGGCTACACCTTC
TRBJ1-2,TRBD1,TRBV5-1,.,CASSQDRGGYTF,TGCGCCAGCAGCCAAGACAGGGGTGGCTACACCTTC
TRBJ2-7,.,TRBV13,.,CASSLGLGQGNEQYF,TGTGCCAGCAGCTTAGGCCTCGGGCAGGGCAACGAGCAGTACTTC
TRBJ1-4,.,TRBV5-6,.,CASGAGRVEKLFF,TGTGCCAGCGGCGCGGGGAGGGTTGAAAAACTGTTTTTT
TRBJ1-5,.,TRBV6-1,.,CASGRDDANQPQHF,TGTGCCAGCGGGCGGGACGACGCCAATCAGCCCCAGCATTTT
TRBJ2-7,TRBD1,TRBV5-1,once,CASSWDRSHEQYF,TGCGCCAGCAGCTGGGACAGGTCCCACGAGCAGTACTTC
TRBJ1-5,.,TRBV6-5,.,CASSGQGYQPQHF,TGTGCCAGCAGTGGTCAGGGGTATCAGCCCCAGCATTTT
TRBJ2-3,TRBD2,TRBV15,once,CATSKGLAGGRNTDTQYF,TGTGCCACCAGCAAGGGACTAGCGGGGGGGCGTAACACAGATACGCAGTATTTT
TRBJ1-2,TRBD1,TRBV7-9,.,CASSSPFGTGDNYGYTF,TGTGCCAGCAGCTCCCCATTTGGGACAGGGGATAACTATGGCTACACCTTC
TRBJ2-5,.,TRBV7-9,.,CASSPAVGGRGETQYF,TGTGCCAGCAGCCCAGCAGTAGGCGGCCGGGGGGAGACCCAGTACTTC
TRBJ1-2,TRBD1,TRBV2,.,CASRGGQGPTFTYGYTF,TGTGCCAGCAGGGGAGGACAGGGTCCCACATTCACCTATGGCTACACCTTC
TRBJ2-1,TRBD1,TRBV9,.,CASSVVSGGGYNEQFF,TGTGCCAGCAGCGTAGTTTCAGGGGGCGGTTACAATGAGCAGTTCTTC
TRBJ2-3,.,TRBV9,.,CASSVGDSSDTQYF,TGTGCCAGCAGCGTCGGTGACTCGTCAGATACGCAGTATTTT
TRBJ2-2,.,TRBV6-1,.,CASAHQNSNTGELFF,TGTGCCAGCGCCCATCAAAACTCAAACACCGGGGAGCTGTTTTTT
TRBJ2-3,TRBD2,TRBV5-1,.,CASSLGRGGTDTQYF,TGCGCCAGCAGCTTGGGGCGGGGGGGCACAGATACGCAGTATTTT
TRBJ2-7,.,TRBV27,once,CASRGQPWGHEQYF,TGTGCCAGCAGAGGACAGCCCTGGGGCCACGAGCAGTACTTC
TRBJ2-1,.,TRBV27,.,CASSFNRYNEQFF,TGTGCCAGCAGTTTCAACCGGTACAATGAGCAGTTCTTC
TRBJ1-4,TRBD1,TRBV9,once,CASSVVGQGRVLGEKLFF,TGTGCCAGCAGCGTAGTAGGACAGGGGAGGGTTTTGGGGGAAAAACTGTTTTTT
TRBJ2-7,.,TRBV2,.,CASTSDYYEQYF,TGTGCCAGCACATCAGACTACTACGAGCAGTACTTC
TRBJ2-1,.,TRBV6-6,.,CASTEWGPYNEQFF,TGTGCCAGCACCGAGTGGGGGCCTTACAATGAGCAGTTCTTC
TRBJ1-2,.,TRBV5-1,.,CASSLTGNNYGYTF,TGCGCCAGCAGCTTGACAGGGAATAACTATGGCTACACCTTC
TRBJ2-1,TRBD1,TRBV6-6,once,CASSYRQGDFYNEQFF,TGTGCCAGCAGTTACCGGCAGGGGGATTTCTACAATGAGCAGTTCTTC
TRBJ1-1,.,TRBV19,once,CASSVREGTEAFF,TGTGCCAGTAGTGTCAGGGAGGGCACTGAAGCTTTCTTT
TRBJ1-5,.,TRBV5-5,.,CASSPPGLQNQPQHF,TGTGCCAGCAGCCCACCGGGACTCCAGAATCAGCCCCAGCATTTT
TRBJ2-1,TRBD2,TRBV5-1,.,CASSLVAGSYNEQFF,TGCGCCAGCAGCTTGGTAGCGGGATCCTACAATGAGCAGTTCTTC
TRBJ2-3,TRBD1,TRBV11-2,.,CASSFRTGFGTDTQYF,TGTGCCAGCAGCTTCAGGACAGGGTTTGGCACAGATACGCAGTATTTT
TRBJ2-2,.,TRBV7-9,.,CASSSRADTGELFF,TGTGCCAGCAGCTCTCGAGCGGACACCGGGGAGCTGTTTTTT
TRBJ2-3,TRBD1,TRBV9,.,CASSGIGTGAQYF,TGTGCCAGCAGCGGGATTGGGACAGGGGCGCAGTATTTT
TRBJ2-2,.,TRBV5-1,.,CASSFEGGATGELFF,TGCGCCAGCAGCTTTGAGGGGGGGGCGACCGGGGAGCTGTTTTTT
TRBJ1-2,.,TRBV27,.,CASSLSGTPNGYTF,TGTGCCAGCAGTTTAAGTGGGACTCCGAACGGCTACACCTTC
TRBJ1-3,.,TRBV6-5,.,CASSYGGISGNTIYF,TGTGCCAGCAGTTATGGGGGGATCTCTGGAAACACCATATATTTT
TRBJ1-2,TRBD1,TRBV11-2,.,CASSLDRGPGYTF,TGTGCCAGCAGCTTAGATAGGGGGCCAGGCTACACCTTC
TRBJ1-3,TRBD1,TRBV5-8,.,CASSFQGARSGNTIYF,TGTGCCAGCAGCTTTCAGGGGGCAAGGTCTGGAAACACCATATATTTT
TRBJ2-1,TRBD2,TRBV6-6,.,CASSYVRQRDLAEQFF,TGTGCCAGCAGTTACGTCAGACAGCGGGATTTGGCTGAGCAGTTCTTC
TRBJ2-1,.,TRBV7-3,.,CASSFLGGEQFF,TGTGCCAGCAGCTTCCTCGGAGGCGAGCAGTTCTTC
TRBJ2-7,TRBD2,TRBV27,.,CASRSSQTSGAVYEQYF,TGTGCCAGCAGGAGCAGCCAGACTAGCGGGGCCGTCTACGAGCAGTACTTC
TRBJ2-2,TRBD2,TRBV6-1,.,CASSGGLAGLTRGGELFF,TGTGCCAGCAGTGGCGGACTAGCGGGATTAACTAGGGGCGGGGAGCTGTTTTTT
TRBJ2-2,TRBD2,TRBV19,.,CASSPRGANTGELFF,TGTGCCAGTAGTCCCCGGGGGGCGAACACCGGGGAGCTGTTTTTT
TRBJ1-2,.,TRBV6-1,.,CASSASGGVGYGYTF,TGTGCCAGCAGTGCGAGTGGGGGGGTGGGCTATGGCTACACCTTC
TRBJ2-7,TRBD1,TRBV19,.,CASSTSGQGGQYF,TGTGCCAGTAGTACGTCGGGACAGGGTGGGCAGTACTTC
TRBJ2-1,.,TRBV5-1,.,CASSLEQGRFVGEQFF,TGCGCCAGCAGCTTGGAACAGGGAAGATTCGTCGGTGAGCAGTTCTTC
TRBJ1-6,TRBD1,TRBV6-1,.,CASSNEQGAVSPLHF,TGTGCCAGCAGTAACGAACAGGGGGCAGTTTCACCCCTCCACTTT